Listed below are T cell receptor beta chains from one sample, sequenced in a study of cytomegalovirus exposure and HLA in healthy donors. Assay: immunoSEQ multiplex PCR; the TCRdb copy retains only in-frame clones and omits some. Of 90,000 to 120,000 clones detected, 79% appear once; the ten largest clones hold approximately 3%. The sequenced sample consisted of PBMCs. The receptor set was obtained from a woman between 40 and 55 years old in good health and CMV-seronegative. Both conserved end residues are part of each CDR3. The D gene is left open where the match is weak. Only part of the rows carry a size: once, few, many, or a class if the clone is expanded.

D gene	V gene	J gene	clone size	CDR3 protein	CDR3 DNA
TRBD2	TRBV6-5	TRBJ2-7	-	CASTQTGGSSYEQYF	TGTGCCAGCACCCAGACGGGGGGGAGCTCCTACGAGCAGTACTTC
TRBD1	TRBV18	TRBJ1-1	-	CASSQGANTEAFF	TGTGCCAGCTCACAGGGGGCGAACACTGAAGCTTTCTTT
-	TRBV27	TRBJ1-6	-	CASSLSGTRNPIRSSPLHF	TGTGCCAGCAGTTTATCCGGGACAAGGAACCCGATTAGGAGTTCACCCCTCCACTTT
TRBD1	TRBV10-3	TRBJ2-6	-	CAISEGDRGGGANVLTF	TGTGCCATCAGTGAAGGGGACAGGGGAGGTGGGGCCAACGTCCTGACTTTC
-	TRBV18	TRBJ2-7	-	CASSLEEGYEQYF	TGTGCCAGCTCACTCGAGGAGGGCTACGAGCAGTACTTC
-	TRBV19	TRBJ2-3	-	CASSLFSGGGTDTQYF	TGTGCCAGTAGTCTATTTAGCGGTGGAGGCACAGATACGCAGTATTTT
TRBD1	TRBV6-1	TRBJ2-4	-	CASSARQGKSQNIQYF	TGTGCCAGCAGTGCAAGACAGGGAAAGAGCCAAAACATTCAGTACTTC
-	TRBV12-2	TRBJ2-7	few	CASRSRTSFYEQYF	TGTGCAAGTCGCTCACGGACTAGTTTCTACGAGCAGTACTTC
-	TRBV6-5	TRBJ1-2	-	CASSYRGQSHGYTF	TGTGCCAGCAGTTACCGGGGTCAGTCCCATGGCTACACCTTC
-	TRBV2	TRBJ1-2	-	CASRGRTQRLYGYTF	TGTGCCAGCAGGGGGAGAACTCAGAGATTATATGGCTACACCTTC
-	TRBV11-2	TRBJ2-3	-	CASSLGQSRDTQYF	TGTGCCAGCAGCTTAGGGCAGTCCCGAGATACGCAGTATTTT
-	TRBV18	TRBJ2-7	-	CASSLADTIYEQYF	TGTGCCAGCTCACTGGCAGACACCATCTACGAGCAGTACTTC
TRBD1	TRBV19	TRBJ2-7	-	CASSMRDSAYEQYF	TGTGCCAGTAGTATGAGGGACAGTGCCTACGAGCAGTACTTC
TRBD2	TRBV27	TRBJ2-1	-	CASSSGGASYNEQFF	TGTGCCAGCAGCTCCGGGGGGGCATCATACAATGAGCAGTTCTTC
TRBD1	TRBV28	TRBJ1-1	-	CASSDRGPGTEAFF	TGTGCCAGCAGCGACAGGGGGCCGGGAACTGAAGCTTTCTTT
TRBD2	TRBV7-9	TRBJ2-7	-	CASSLAGLEGEQYF	TGTGCCAGCAGCTTAGCGGGACTAGAGGGCGAGCAGTACTTC
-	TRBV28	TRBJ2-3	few	CASSLFTGSTDTQYF	TGTGCCAGCAGTTTGTTTACCGGGAGCACAGATACGCAGTATTTT
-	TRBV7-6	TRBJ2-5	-	CASSVDQETQYF	TGTGCCAGCAGCGTCGACCAAGAGACCCAGTACTTC
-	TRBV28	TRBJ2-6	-	CASSLVQGTSGANVLTF	TGTGCCAGCAGTCTAGTTCAGGGCACCTCTGGGGCCAACGTCCTGACTTTC
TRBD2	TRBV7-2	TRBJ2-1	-	CASRFLGGTSYNEQFF	TGTGCCAGCAGATTTCTCGGCGGGACTAGCTACAATGAGCAGTTCTTC
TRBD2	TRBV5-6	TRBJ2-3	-	CASSSPGLAGMDTQYF	TGTGCCAGCAGCTCCCCCGGACTAGCGGGGATGGATACGCAGTATTTT
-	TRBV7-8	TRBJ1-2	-	CASSLALDRHGYTF	TGTGCCAGCAGCTTAGCGTTGGACAGACACGGCTACACCTTC
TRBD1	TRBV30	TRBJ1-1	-	CAWGIRRGDTEAFF	TGTGCCTGGGGAATCCGCAGGGGGGACACTGAAGCTTTCTTT
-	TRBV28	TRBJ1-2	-	CASSTSGRSNYGYTF	TGTGCCAGCAGTACTTCTGGAAGGAGTAACTATGGCTACACCTTC